Sequencing of this T cell receptor (beta chain) was carried out in a study of T cell repertoires in cytomegalovirus infection. Study information: Recently identified HLA-C-restricted CMV epitopes were used, and well-studied HLA-B-restricted CMV epitopes were used as well. Carrying CMV and the relevant HLA type showed in public TCR beta signatures.

Trimming cost V 4 bases and J 0 bases, with 13 bases left between them. Germline V gives CDR1 MGHRA, CDR2 YSYEKL. The length of the CDR3 is 16 residues. Study-level findings and limits: Cumulative frequency (of public TCR beta family members) identified carriers of CMV plus the relevant HLA.

TCRdb passed the reads through MiXCR, listing each CDR3 protein once. Here the sample spans approximately 730,000 distinct CDR3 sequences, 25% to 30% being singletons. This clonotype has a handful of counts. Its antigen is unknown. The V call is TRBV4-1, the J call TRBJ1-3; no clear D. The receptor was isolated from a human donor in good health (CMV status not recorded). Some clones in this sample may be carry-over from other donors' samples. Source: cultured CD8+ T cells from PBMCs, taken from culture after CMV antigen stimulation. As DNA, the CDR3 is TGCGCCAGCAGCCCGTTAGCTGGCAACTCTGGAAACACCATATATTTT. Protein sequence: CASSPLAGNSGNTIYF.